Detailed here is one T cell receptor (beta chain). Its antigen is not known. Healthy donors had no documented immune events, such as infections, while sampled. The CDR3 runs to 16 residues. V was pared by 6 bases and J by 0 bases, with 5 bases of the junction left unmatched. CDR1 MDHEN and CDR2 SYDVKM come from the germline V gene. The method was immunoSEQ multiplex PCR; TCRdb's version includes in-frame clones alone and lacks a portion of them. Of about 54,000 clones listed, 89% are singletons. This specimen comes from a study of identifying expanded T cells in peripheral blood. General study results and limits: Roughly 1.1 clones differed between technical replicates, versus approximately 17 and 20 over time. Two-week clone count variance significantly increased as total template count grew.

This sequence was found in a person between 18 and 69 years old in good health. The chain is built from TRBV28 and TRBJ2-1, with TRBD2 matching 10 bases. The source material was blood. In DNA form, the CDR3 reads TGTGCCAGCAGGGGAACTAGCGGGACCTCCTACAATGAGCAGTTCTTC. This codes for CASRGTSGTSYNEQFF.